Listed below are T cell receptor beta chains from one sample, sequenced in a study of blood T cells in healthy people across ages. TCRdb re-analysed the 5' RACE reads in MiXCR, keeping a single row per CDR3 protein. The sample records some 760,000 distinct CDR3 sequences, around 25% being singletons. These same data were also listed under a study on T cells of mothers and their children.

Sequenced material: blood. These receptors all stem from a boy younger than 18 in good health. Both conserved end residues are part of each CDR3. The D gene is left open where the match is weak. Only part of the rows carry a size: once, few, many, or a class if the clone is expanded.

d_gene | j_gene | v_gene | abundance | CDR3nt | CDR3aa
. | TRBJ1-1 | TRBV15 | few | TGTGCCACCAGCCCGGATCTGGGGGCGCACACTGAAGCTTTCTTT | CATSPDLGAHTEAFF
. | TRBJ2-5 | TRBV24-1 | . | TGTGCCACCAGTGATTTGGGGACGGCCCGAGAGACCCAGTACTTC | CATSDLGTARETQYF
TRBD1 | TRBJ2-7 | TRBV25-1 | . | TGTGCCAGCAGTGAAAGGGACAGGGGGGTCTACGAGCAGTACTTC | CASSERDRGVYEQYF
. | TRBJ1-2 | TRBV13 | once | TGTGCCAGCAGCTCACGGGGGCGGGACTTTGCTAACTATGGCTACACCTTC | CASSSRGRDFANYGYTF
TRBD2 | TRBJ2-1 | TRBV20-1 | . | TGCAGAATGCGGGAGAGCTCCTGCAATGAGCAGTTCTTC | CRMRESSCNEQFF
. | TRBJ2-2 | TRBV4-1 | . | TGCGCCAGCAGCCCGCAGGGCAGGGACAACACCGGGGAGCTGTTTTTT | CASSPQGRDNTGELFF
. | TRBJ1-1 | TRBV6-6 | few | TGTGCCAGCAGTTCTAAGGGTCGGAGCACTGAAGCTTTCTTT | CASSSKGRSTEAFF
. | TRBJ1-4 | TRBV4-1 | few | TGCGCCAGCAGCCCCGACAGGACCTTAAGGAGACTGTTTTTT | CASSPDRTLRRLFF
TRBD1 | TRBJ1-2 | TRBV15 | few | TGTGCCACCAGCAGGGGCCGGGACAGCTATGGCTACACCTTC | CATSRGRDSYGYTF
. | TRBJ1-5 | TRBV27 | . | TGTGCCAGCAGTTTATCGTACGGAAATCAGCCCCAGCATTTT | CASSLSYGNQPQHF
. | TRBJ2-5 | TRBV5-6 | few | TGTGCCAGCAGCCGGCCGGGACCCGGACGTCTGGAGCAGTACTTC | CASSRPGPGRLEQYF
. | TRBJ1-5 | TRBV15 | few | TGTGCCACCAGCAGAGTGGGGGTCCGCAATCAGCCCCAGCATTTT | CATSRVGVRNQPQHF
TRBD2 | TRBJ2-1 | TRBV18 | . | TGTGCCAGCTCACCAAGTCTCGGACTAGCGGGAGGGAGTAGCGGTGAGCAGTTCTTC | CASSPSLGLAGGSSGEQFF
. | TRBJ2-1 | TRBV7-6 | once | TGTGCCAGCAGCTTAGGAGTCTTGAGGAGGGATGAGCAGTTCTTC | CASSLGVLRRDEQFF
TRBD2 | TRBJ2-5 | TRBV20-1 | . | TGCAGTGCTACTTTAGCGGGAGTGGGGGAGACCCAGTACTTC | CSATLAGVGETQYF
. | TRBJ2-7 | TRBV7-2 | many | TGTGCCAGCAGCCTCCACTACGAGCAGTACTTC | CASSLHYEQYF
TRBD1 | TRBJ2-1 | TRBV7-3 | . | TGTGCCAGCAGCTCAACAGGGGGCTCGGGAGAGCAGTTCTTC | CASSSTGGSGEQFF
. | TRBJ2-7 | TRBV6-2/TRBV6-3 | . | TGTGCCACCAGTCAGGGAACCGGGCAGTACTTC | CATSQGTGQYF
. | TRBJ2-7 | TRBV6-5 | once | TGTGCCAGCAGTTACGCCACAGCCTACGAGCAGTACTTC | CASSYATAYEQYF
TRBD1 | TRBJ2-1 | TRBV6-5 | . | TGTGCCAGCAGTCAGACGGGACAGCCCTCCTACAATGAGCAGTTCTTC | CASSQTGQPSYNEQFF
TRBD1 | TRBJ2-5 | TRBV20-1 | few | TGCAGTGCCAACGGACAGGGTGGAGAGACACAGTACTTC | CSANGQGGETQYF
. | TRBJ2-5 | TRBV29-1 | few | TGCAGCGTTGCCCCTATGGGGGTTCAAGAGACCCAGTACTTC | CSVAPMGVQETQYF
. | TRBJ1-3 | TRBV20-1 | . | TGCAGTGCTAGAGCCCCAGGGAATGGAAACACCATATATTTT | CSARAPGNGNTIYF
TRBD1 | TRBJ2-3 | TRBV29-1 | . | TGCAGCGCTCGGGACAGGGCGACAGATACGCAGTATTTT | CSARDRATDTQYF
. | TRBJ2-1 | TRBV6-2/TRBV6-3 | few | TGTGCCAGCAGTCCAACAGGGTGGACCTACAATGAGCAGTTCTTC | CASSPTGWTYNEQFF
. | TRBJ2-3 | TRBV14 | . | TGTGCCAGCAGCCGGGGCTATGCTAGCACAGATACGCAGTATTTT | CASSRGYASTDTQYF
TRBD1 | TRBJ2-7 | TRBV6-2/TRBV6-3 | . | TGTGCCAGCAGTGCTACAGGGGACGACGAGCAGTACTTC | CASSATGDDEQYF
. | TRBJ2-5 | TRBV20-1 | many | TGCAGTGCTAGAGCTGCTTCCCAAGAGACCCAGTACTTC | CSARAASQETQYF
. | TRBJ1-4 | TRBV12-3/TRBV12-4 | . | TGTGCCAGCAGTTTACACAGCAATGAAAAACTGTTTTTT | CASSLHSNEKLFF
. | TRBJ1-4 | TRBV11-2 | . | TGTGCCAGCAGCTTAGTAGCGGGACACCCCAAGGCAACTAATGAAAAACTGTTTTTT | CASSLVAGHPKATNEKLFF
. | TRBJ2-4 | TRBV6-5 | few | TGTGCCAGCAGTTCGACTGTACTAGCCAAAAACATTCAGTACTTC | CASSSTVLAKNIQYF
. | TRBJ2-1 | TRBV11-2 | . | TGTGCCAGCAGCTTAGATCTGTCGCGAGAGCAGTTCTTC | CASSLDLSREQFF
. | TRBJ1-1 | TRBV9 | . | TGTGCCAGCAGCGTAGGAGTGGGCATGAACACTGAAGCTTTCTTT | CASSVGVGMNTEAFF
. | TRBJ1-1 | TRBV20-1 | few | TGCAGTGCTAGAGAGAGGGTGAACACTGAAGCTTTCTTT | CSARERVNTEAFF
. | TRBJ2-3 | TRBV20-1 | few | TGCAGTGTACCTTTCAAAGCTAGGATGGGCACAGATACGCAGTATTTT | CSVPFKARMGTDTQYF
. | TRBJ2-1 | TRBV18 | few | TGTGCCAGCTCACCAGGGATGCCAGGGGATTTCGGAGAGCAGTTCTTC | CASSPGMPGDFGEQFF
. | TRBJ1-3 | TRBV12-3/TRBV12-4 | few | TGTGCCAGCAGTTTGGCAGCCTCTGGAAACACCATATATTTT | CASSLAASGNTIYF
. | TRBJ2-2 | TRBV9 | . | TGTGCCAGCAGCGTACTGGGGACCAACACCGGGGAGCTGTTTTTT | CASSVLGTNTGELFF
. | TRBJ2-2 | TRBV5-1 | . | TGCGCCAGCAGGGATACCGGGACACGGCATAACACCGGGGAGCTGTTTTTT | CASRDTGTRHNTGELFF
. | TRBJ1-2 | TRBV20-1 | . | TGCAGTGCCCTGACCGTGGAGGTTTATGGCTACACCTTC | CSALTVEVYGYTF
TRBD1 | TRBJ1-1 | TRBV12-5 | . | TGTGCTAGTGGCAGTCAACCCCCCGGGACAGGGGAGGCTGAAGCTTTCTTT | CASGSQPPGTGEAEAFF
. | TRBJ2-1 | TRBV28 | few | TGTGCCAGCAGTCCTAGAGGAGGAAAAAGCTCCTACAATGAGCAGTTCTTC | CASSPRGGKSSYNEQFF
TRBD2 | TRBJ2-1 | TRBV7-8 | . | TGTGCCAGCAGCTTAGTCGGGAGGGCCTACAATGAGCAGTTCTTC | CASSLVGRAYNEQFF
. | TRBJ1-1 | TRBV12-3/TRBV12-4 | . | TGTGCCAGCAGTTTTGACAGCTTGGACACTGAAGCTTTCTTT | CASSFDSLDTEAFF
. | TRBJ1-4 | TRBV9 | many | TGTGCCAGCAGCGTAGGACCCGGAAAAGGAGGAGAAAAACTGTTTTTT | CASSVGPGKGGEKLFF
. | TRBJ2-2 | TRBV11-2 | few | TGTGCCAGCAGCAGACAGGTTATGACGAACACCGGGGAGCTGTTTTTT | CASSRQVMTNTGELFF
TRBD1 | TRBJ2-5 | TRBV23-1 | . | TGCGCCAGCAGACATGACAGGGAAGAGACCCAGTACTTC | CASRHDREETQYF
TRBD2 | TRBJ2-7 | TRBV7-6 | . | TGTGCCAGCAGCTTGGGGGGAGGGCAGAACGAGCAGTACTTC | CASSLGGGQNEQYF
. | TRBJ2-5 | TRBV2 | . | TGTGCCAGCAGTGTCGACAATAAAGAGACCCAGTACTTC | CASSVDNKETQYF
TRBD1 | TRBJ1-6 | TRBV6-5 | . | TGTGCCAGCAGTTACACCTGGGACAGGGCAGATTCACCCCTCCACTTT | CASSYTWDRADSPLHF
. | TRBJ1-5 | TRBV28 | . | TGTGCCAGCAGTACGACAGGATATAGCAATCAGCCCCAGCATTTT | CASSTTGYSNQPQHF
TRBD1 | TRBJ2-1 | TRBV7-2 | . | TGTGCCAGCAGCTTACCCCCCGGGACAGGGACCTTCCATGAGCAGTTCTTC | CASSLPPGTGTFHEQFF
TRBD1 | TRBJ2-7 | TRBV29-1 | . | TGCAGCGTGAACAGGGGTGTAGGAGGCGAGCAGTACTTC | CSVNRGVGGEQYF
TRBD2 | TRBJ2-1 | TRBV7-9 | few | TGTGCCAGCAACGCCGCGGGACTAGCTGACAGTGAGCAGTTCTTC | CASNAAGLADSEQFF
TRBD2 | TRBJ2-5 | TRBV11-2 | . | TGTGCCAGCAGCCCTCCCCCGGGACTAGCCGGAACAGTTTACCAAGAGACCCAGTACTTC | CASSPPPGLAGTVYQETQYF
TRBD2 | TRBJ2-3 | TRBV2 | . | TGTGCCAGCAGCCGGGACTACGCGGGTACGCAGTATTTT | CASSRDYAGTQYF
. | TRBJ1-4 | TRBV20-1 | . | TGCAGTGCGTCGACACAGCGCTTTACAACTAATGAAAAACTGTTTTTT | CSASTQRFTTNEKLFF
. | TRBJ2-5 | TRBV15 | few | TGTGCCACCAGCAGAGACTTGACAGGCCGGCGAGGAGAGACCCAGTACTTC | CATSRDLTGRRGETQYF